This TCR beta chain emerged from a study of T cell repertoires in cytomegalovirus infection. Study-level information: Peptides in the study included HLA-C-restricted and HLA-B-restricted CMV epitopes.

Concerning this clonotype: Its antigen is unknown.

TCRdb reprocessed the reads with MiXCR, giving one entry per CDR3 protein. This table holds hundreds of thousands of distinct CDR3 sequences, roughly 42% found once. This TCR was recovered from a human donor in good health (CMV status not recorded). Some clones in this sample may be carry-over from other donors' samples. The sequenced sample was cultured PBMCs, obtained from culture after CMV antigen stimulation.

The CDR3 loop reads CASSPRGFDEKLFF. The DNA of the CDR3 is TGTGCCAGCAGCCCCCGAGGGTTCGATGAAAAACTGTTTTTT. This chain connects TRBV11-2 to TRBJ1-4; D gene ambiguous. The CDR3 runs 14 residues. Looked up from germline, CDR1 is SGHAT and CDR2 is FQNNGV. V lost 5 bases and J lost 6, with 13 bases in between.